This TCR beta chain was sequenced for a study of blood T cell repertoires in COVID-19. Study at large: Some COVID-19 samples were acute and others convalescent; all came from the United States, Italy and Spain. T cells, B-cell-depleted T cells, or PBMCs provided the cDNA or gDNA that served as material.

CDR1 is MDHEN and CDR2 is SYDVKM in the germline V gene. The CDR3 has 15 amino acids. With 2 bases removed from V and 1 base from J, the gap between germline ends came to 11 bases. Authors' data handling: Amplification with reference gene primers provided the estimates of nucleated cell counts. Repertoires were generated with immunoSEQ multiplex PCR, while TCRdb's copy carries only in-frame clones and drops some. V and J calls and clone size are given by that table; D and trimming were obtained from the DNA. The repertoire holds around 320,000 clones, around 90% seen once, with roughly 2.3% in the top ten.

The chain carries TRBV28 and TRBJ1-2; possibly TRBD1 for D (6 bases). Sequencing was done on a sample of peripheral blood. The sequence was obtained from a man younger than 35 with active or convalescent COVID-19. The CDR3 region is CASSLRQAFNYGYTF. DNA of the CDR3: TGTGCCAGCAGTTTAAGACAGGCCTTTAACTATGGCTACACCTTC.